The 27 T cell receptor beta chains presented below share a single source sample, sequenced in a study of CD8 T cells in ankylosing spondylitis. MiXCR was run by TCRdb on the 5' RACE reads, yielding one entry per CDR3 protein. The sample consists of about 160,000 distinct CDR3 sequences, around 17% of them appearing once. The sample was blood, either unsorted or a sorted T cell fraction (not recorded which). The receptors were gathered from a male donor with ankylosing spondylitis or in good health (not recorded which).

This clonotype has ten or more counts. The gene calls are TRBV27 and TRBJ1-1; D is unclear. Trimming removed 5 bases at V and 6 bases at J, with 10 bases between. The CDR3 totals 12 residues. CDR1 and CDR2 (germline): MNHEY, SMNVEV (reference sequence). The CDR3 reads CASSTGLAEAFF. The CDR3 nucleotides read TGTGCCAGCAGTACCGGATTAGCTGAAGCTTTCTTT.

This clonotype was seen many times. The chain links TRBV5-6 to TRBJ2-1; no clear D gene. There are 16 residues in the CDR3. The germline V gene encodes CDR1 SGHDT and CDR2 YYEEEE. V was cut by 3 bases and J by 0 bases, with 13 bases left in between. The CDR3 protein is CASSYPDESSYNEQFF. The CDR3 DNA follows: TGTGCCAGCAGCTACCCGGACGAAAGCTCCTACAATGAGCAGTTCTTC.

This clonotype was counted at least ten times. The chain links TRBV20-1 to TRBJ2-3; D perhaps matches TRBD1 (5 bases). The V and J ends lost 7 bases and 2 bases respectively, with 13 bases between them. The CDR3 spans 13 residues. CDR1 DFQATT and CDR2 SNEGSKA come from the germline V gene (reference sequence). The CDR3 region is CSVSQVVTDTQYF. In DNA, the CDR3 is TGCAGTGTATCACAGGTGGTCACAGATACGCAGTATTTT.

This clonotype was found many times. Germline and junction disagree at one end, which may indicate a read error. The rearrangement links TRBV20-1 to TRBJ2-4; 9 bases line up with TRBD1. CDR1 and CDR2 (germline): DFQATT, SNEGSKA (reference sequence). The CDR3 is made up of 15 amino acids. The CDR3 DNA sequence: TGCAGTGGTAGAAGCGGGACAGGGGCCAAAAACATTCAGTACTTC. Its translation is CSGRSGTGAKNIQYF.

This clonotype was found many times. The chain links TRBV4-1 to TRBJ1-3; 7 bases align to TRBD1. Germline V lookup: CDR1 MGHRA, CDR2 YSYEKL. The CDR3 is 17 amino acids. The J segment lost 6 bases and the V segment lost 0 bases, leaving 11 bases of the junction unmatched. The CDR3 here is CASSQERVTGEENTIYF. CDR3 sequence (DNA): TGCGCCAGCAGCCAAGAAAGGGTTACAGGGGAAGAAAACACCATATATTTT.

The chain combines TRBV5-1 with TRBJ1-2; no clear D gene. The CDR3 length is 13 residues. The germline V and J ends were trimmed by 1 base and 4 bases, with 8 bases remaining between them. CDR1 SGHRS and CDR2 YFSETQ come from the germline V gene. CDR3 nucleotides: TGCGCCAGCAGCTTGTCACAGCTCTATGGCTACACCTTC. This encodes CASSLSQLYGYTF. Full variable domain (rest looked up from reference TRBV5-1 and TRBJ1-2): KAGVTQTPRYLIKTRGQQVTLSCSPISGHRSVSWYQQTPGQGLQFLFEYFSETQRNKGNFPGRFSGRQFSNSRSEMNVSTLELGDSALYLCASSLSQLYGYTFGSGTRLTVV.

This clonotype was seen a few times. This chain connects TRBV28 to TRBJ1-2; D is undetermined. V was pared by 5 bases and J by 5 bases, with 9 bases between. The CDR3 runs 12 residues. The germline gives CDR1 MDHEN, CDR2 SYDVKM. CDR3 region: CASSQKGYGYTF. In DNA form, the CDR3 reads TGTGCCAGCAGTCAAAAGGGTTATGGCTACACCTTC.

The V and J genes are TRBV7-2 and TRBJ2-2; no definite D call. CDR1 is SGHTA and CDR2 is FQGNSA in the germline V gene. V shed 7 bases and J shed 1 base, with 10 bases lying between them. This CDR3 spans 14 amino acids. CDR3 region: CASTPPQNTGELFF. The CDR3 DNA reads TGTGCCAGCACCCCCCCGCAGAACACCGGGGAGCTGTTTTTT.

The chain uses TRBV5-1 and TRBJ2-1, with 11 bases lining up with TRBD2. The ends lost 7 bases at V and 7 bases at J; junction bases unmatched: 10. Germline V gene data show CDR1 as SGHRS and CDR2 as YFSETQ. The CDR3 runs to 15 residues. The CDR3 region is CASGWGLAGGNEQFF. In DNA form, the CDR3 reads TGCGCCAGCGGATGGGGGCTAGCGGGAGGAAATGAGCAGTTCTTC.

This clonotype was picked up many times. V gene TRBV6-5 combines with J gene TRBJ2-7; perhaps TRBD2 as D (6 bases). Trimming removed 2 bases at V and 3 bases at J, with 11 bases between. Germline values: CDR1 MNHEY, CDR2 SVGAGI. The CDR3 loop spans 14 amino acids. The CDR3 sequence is CASSYMGGNYEQYF. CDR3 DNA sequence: TGTGCCAGCAGTTACATGGGGGGAAACTACGAGCAGTACTTC.

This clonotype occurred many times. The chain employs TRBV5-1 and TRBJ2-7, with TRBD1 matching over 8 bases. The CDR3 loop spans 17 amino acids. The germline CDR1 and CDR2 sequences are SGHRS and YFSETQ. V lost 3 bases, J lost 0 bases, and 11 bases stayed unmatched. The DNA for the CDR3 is TGCGCCAGCAGCTCCGGGACAGGCATAGATTTCTCCTACGAGCAGTACTTC. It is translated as CASSSGTGIDFSYEQYF.

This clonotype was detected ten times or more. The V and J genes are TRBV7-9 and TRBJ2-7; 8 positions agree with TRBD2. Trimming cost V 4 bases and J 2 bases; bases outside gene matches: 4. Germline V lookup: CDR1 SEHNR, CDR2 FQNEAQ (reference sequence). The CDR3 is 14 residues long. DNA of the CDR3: TGTGCCAGCAGCTCCGGACTAGCCGCCTACGAGCAGTACTTC. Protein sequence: CASSSGLAAYEQYF.

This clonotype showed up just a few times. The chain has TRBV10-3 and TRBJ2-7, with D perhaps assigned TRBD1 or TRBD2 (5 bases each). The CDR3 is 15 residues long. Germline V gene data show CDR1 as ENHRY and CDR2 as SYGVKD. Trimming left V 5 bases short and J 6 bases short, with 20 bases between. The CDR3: CAISNSVDSGAEQYF. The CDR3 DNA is TGTGCCATCAGTAATAGCGTCGACAGTGGGGCCGAGCAGTACTTC.

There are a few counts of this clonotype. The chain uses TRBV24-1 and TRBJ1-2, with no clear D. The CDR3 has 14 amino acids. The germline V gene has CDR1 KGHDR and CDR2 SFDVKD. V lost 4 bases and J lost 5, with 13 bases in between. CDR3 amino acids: CATSDPPDGYGYTF. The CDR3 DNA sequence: TGTGCCACCAGTGACCCCCCGGACGGATATGGCTACACCTTC.

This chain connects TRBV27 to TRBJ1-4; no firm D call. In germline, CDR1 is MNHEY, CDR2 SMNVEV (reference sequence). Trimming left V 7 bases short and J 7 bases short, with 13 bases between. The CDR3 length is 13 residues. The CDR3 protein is CASTTGFAEKLFF. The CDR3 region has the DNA TGTGCCAGCACCACGGGGTTTGCTGAAAAACTGTTTTTT.

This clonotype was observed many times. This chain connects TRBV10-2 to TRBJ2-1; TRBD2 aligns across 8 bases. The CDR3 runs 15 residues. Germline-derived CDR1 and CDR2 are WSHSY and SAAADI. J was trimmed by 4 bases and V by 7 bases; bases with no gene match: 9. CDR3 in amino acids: CASNVQVAGYNEQFF. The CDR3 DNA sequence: TGCGCCAGCAATGTTCAGGTAGCGGGGTACAATGAGCAGTTCTTC.

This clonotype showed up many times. The CDR3 protein is CASSPPGRENTGELFF. CDR3 DNA: TGTGCCAGCAGTCCCCCTGGTCGCGAGAACACCGGGGAGCTGTTTTTT. The rearrangement links TRBV27 to TRBJ2-2; no clear D. The germline CDR1 and CDR2 sequences are MNHEY and SMNVEV (reference sequence). Trimming took 5 bases from V and 1 from J, leaving 14 bases between them. The CDR3 sequence is 16 residues long.

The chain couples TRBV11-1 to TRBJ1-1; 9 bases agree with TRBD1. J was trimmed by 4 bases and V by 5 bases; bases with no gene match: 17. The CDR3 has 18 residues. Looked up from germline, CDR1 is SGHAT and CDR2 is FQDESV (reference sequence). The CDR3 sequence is CASSRTKIWTGVITEAFF. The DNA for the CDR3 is TGTGCCAGCAGCCGGACTAAAATTTGGACAGGGGTTATCACTGAAGCTTTCTTT.

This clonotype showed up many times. The DNA for the CDR3 is TGTGCCAGCGCCTTTCAAGCGGGGAGCACAGATACGCAGTATTTT. Translating it yields CASAFQAGSTDTQYF. The chain recombines TRBV14 with TRBJ2-3; TRBD2 matches at 7 bases. The CDR3 consists of 15 residues. Trimming at V came to 8 bases and at J to 0 bases, leaving 8 bases not matched to a gene. CDR1 SGHDN and CDR2 FVKESK come from the germline V gene.

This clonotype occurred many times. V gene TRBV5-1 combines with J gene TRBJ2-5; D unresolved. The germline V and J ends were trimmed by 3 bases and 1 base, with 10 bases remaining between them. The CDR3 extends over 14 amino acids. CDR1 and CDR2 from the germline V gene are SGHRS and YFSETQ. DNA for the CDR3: TGCGCCAGCAGCTCCGGACGGCTCCAAGAGACCCAGTACTTC. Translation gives CASSSGRLQETQYF.

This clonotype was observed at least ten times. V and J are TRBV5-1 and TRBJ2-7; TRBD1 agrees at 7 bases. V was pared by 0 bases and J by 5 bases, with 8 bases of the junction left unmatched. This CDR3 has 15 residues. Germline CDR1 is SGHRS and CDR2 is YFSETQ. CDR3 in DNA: TGCGCCAGCAGCTTGGCAGCAGGGGGTGACGACGAGCAGTACTTC. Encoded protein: CASSLAAGGDDEQYF.

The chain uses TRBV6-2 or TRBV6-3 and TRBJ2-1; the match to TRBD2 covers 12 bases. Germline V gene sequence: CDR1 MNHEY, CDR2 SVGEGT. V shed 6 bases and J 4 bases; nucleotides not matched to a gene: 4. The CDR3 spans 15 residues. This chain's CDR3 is CASRGGLAGYNEQFF. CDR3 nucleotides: TGTGCCAGCAGAGGGGGACTAGCGGGTTACAATGAGCAGTTCTTC.

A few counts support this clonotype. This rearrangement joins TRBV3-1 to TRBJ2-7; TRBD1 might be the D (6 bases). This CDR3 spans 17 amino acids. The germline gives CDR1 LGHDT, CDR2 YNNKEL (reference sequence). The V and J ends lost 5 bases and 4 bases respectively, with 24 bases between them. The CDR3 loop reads CASSKVALLTGKYEQYF. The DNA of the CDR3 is TGTGCCAGCAGCAAAGTCGCTCTACTGACAGGAAAATACGAGCAGTACTTC.

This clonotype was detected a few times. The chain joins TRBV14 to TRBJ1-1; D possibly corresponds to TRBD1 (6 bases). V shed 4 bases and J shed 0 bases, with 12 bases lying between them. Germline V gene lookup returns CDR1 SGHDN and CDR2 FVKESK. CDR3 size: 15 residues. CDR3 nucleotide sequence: TGTGCCAGCAGCCCCAGGACAGTAATGAACACTGAAGCTTTCTTT. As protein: CASSPRTVMNTEAFF.

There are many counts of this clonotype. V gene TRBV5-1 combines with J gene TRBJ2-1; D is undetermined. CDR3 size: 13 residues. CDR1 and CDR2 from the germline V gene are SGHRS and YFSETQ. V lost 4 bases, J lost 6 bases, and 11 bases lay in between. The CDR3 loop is CASSPSPSNEQFF. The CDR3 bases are TGCGCCAGCAGCCCCTCTCCCTCCAATGAGCAGTTCTTC.

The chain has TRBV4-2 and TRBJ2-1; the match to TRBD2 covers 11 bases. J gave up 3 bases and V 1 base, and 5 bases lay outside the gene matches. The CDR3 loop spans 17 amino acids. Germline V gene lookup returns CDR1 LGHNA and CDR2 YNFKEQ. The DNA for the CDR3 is TGTGCCAGCAGCCAAGTTGGGACTAGCGGAGGCTACAATGAGCAGTTCTTC. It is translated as CASSQVGTSGGYNEQFF.

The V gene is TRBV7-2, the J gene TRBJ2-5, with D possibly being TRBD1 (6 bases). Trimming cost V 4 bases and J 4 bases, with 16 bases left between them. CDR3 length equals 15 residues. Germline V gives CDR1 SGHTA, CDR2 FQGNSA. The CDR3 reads CASSSQGLVRETQYF. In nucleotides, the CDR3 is TGTGCCAGCAGCTCACAGGGATTAGTGAGAGAGACCCAGTACTTC. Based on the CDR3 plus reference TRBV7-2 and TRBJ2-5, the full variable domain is GAGVSQSPSNKVTEKGKDVELRCDPISGHTALYWYRQSLGQGLEFLIYFQGNSAPDKSGLPSDRFSAERTGGSVSTLTIQRTQQEDSAVYLCASSSQGLVRETQYFGPGTRLLVL.